The sequence of this T cell receptor (beta chain) was determined in a study of prognosis after radiotherapy for stage I lung cancer. Whole-study results and caveats: Whether the expanded TCR clones were tumor-specific was not determined.

From genomic DNA, two-round multiplex PCR was used to amplify TCR beta CDR3. Used in first-round PCR were primers specific to each TRBV and TRBJ gene. TCRdb reprocessed the multiplex PCR reads via MiXCR and lists one record per CDR3 protein. The sample has around 14,000 distinct CDR3 sequences, roughly 31% seen once; the top ten hold around a quarter. This clonotype was seen repeatedly, ten times or more. Its antigen is unidentified. The length of the CDR3 is 15 residues. V trimming: 4 bases; J trimming: 2 bases; junction bases outside the gene matches: 5. Germline values: CDR1 MNHEY, CDR2 SMNVEV (reference sequence).

Sequences were derived from PBMCs, sampled before or after stereotactic body radiation therapy (not recorded which). The chain employs TRBV27 and TRBJ1-2, with 9 bases identical to TRBD1. The sequence came from a donor aged 50 or older with non-small cell lung cancer. This CDR3 is CASSSKTGGNYGYTF. The CDR3 DNA reads as TGTGCCAGCAGTTCAAAGACAGGGGGGAACTATGGCTACACCTTC.